The 31 T cell receptor beta chains presented below share a single source sample, sequenced in a study of blood T cell repertoires in COVID-19. Measured with immunoSEQ multiplex PCR; TCRdb has only the in-frame clones, and not every one. The repertoire holds 200,000 to 250,000 clones, 70% to 90% seen once, with approximately 12% in the top ten. Sequences were obtained from peripheral blood. The origin of the receptors is a woman younger than 30 who had recovered from COVID-19.

The CDR3 sequence is CASSLGLAGGKQFF. As DNA, the CDR3 is TGTGCCAGCAGCCTGGGACTAGCGGGAGGGAAGCAGTTCTTC. The chain joins TRBV9 to TRBJ2-1; 16 bases fit TRBD2. The CDR3 covers 14 residues. Germline loops: CDR1 SGDLS, CDR2 YYNGEE. Trimming removed 4 bases from V and 11 bases from J; junction bases left unmatched: 3.

The CDR3 protein is CASSSLTHSFTGNQPQHF. The CDR3, as DNA: TGTGCCAGCAGTTCCCTAACCCACAGTTTCACGGGAAATCAGCCCCAGCATTTT. J is TRBJ1-5 and V is TRBV27, with no clear D. Trimming took off 4 bases at V and 4 bases at J, with 23 bases between the two ends. The germline gives CDR1 MNHEY, CDR2 SMNVEV (reference sequence). This CDR3 contains 18 residues.

This rearrangement joins TRBV11-2 to TRBJ2-5; D is possibly TRBD2 (7 bases). The CDR3 runs 13 residues. In germline, CDR1 is SGHAT, CDR2 FQNNGV. Trimming removed 6 bases from V and 1 base from J, with 9 bases in between. The CDR3 reads CASRGGGQETQYF. The CDR3 DNA reads TGTGCCAGCAGGGGAGGGGGCCAAGAGACCCAGTACTTC.

This chain connects TRBV6-5 to TRBJ2-3; D might be TRBD2 (6 bases). V lost 9 bases, J lost 0 bases, and 10 bases lay in between. Germline loops: CDR1 MNHEY, CDR2 SVGAGI. The CDR3 extends over 13 amino acids. The DNA for the CDR3 is TGTGCCAGTCGGGAGTCAAGCACAGATACGCAGTATTTT. The encoded protein is CASRESSTDTQYF.

As regards this clone: Within the sample, other DNA sequences also encode this same CDR3. The chain couples TRBV4-3 to TRBJ1-5; 9 positions agree with TRBD1. Germline CDR1 is LGHNA and CDR2 is YSLEER. This CDR3 has 15 residues. V gave up 3 bases and J gave up 4 bases; unmatched junction bases: 4. The CDR3 DNA reads as TGCGCCAGCAGCCAGGAGACAGGGGGAAATCAGCCCCAGCATTTT. Protein product: CASSQETGGNQPQHF.

This sequence joins TRBV5-5 and TRBJ2-1; D is perhaps TRBD1 (6 bases). The germline V gene has CDR1 SGHKS and CDR2 YYEKEE (reference sequence). V shed 6 bases and J shed 13 bases, with 14 bases lying between them. The CDR3 covers 11 residues. For the CDR3, the DNA is TGTGCCAGCACCCAGGGGCTAGTTCAGTTCTTC. The encoded protein is CASTQGLVQFF.

The V call is TRBV10-3, the J call TRBJ2-2, with D possibly TRBD2 on 5 matching bases. This CDR3 spans 14 amino acids. Germline CDR1 is ENHRY and CDR2 is SYGVKD. V lost 3 bases and J 7 bases, leaving 12 bases between the germline ends. The CDR3, as DNA: TGTGCCATCAGTGACGGGGAAGGACTCGGGGAGCTGTTTTTT. This sequence encodes CAISDGEGLGELFF.

The rearrangement uses TRBV7-9 and TRBJ1-4; 7 bases align to TRBD1. The CDR3 contains 15 residues. Trimming cost V 2 bases and J 8 bases; bases outside gene matches: 8. Germline V gene lookup returns CDR1 SEHNR and CDR2 FQNEAQ (reference sequence). The CDR3 spells CASSLSGWDSEKLFF. The CDR3 DNA is TGTGCCAGCAGCTTATCAGGGTGGGACAGCGAAAAACTGTTTTTT.

The chain carries TRBV7-8 and TRBJ2-7, with unresolved D. The germline V gene encodes CDR1 SGHVS and CDR2 FQNEAQ. The CDR3 loop spans 15 amino acids. The V end lost 1 base, the J end lost 2 bases, and 12 bases lay between the germline ends. The CDR3 DNA follows: TGTGCCAGCAGCTTAGGAGCTCCGCCGGCCTACGAGCAGTACTTC. It codes for CASSLGAPPAYEQYF.

The rearrangement joins TRBV14 to TRBJ2-2; no firm D call. V was clipped by 0 bases and J by 2 bases, with 4 bases between them. Germline-derived CDR1 and CDR2 are SGHDN and FVKESK. The CDR3 is 14 residues long. CDR3 nucleotides: TGTGCCAGCAGCCAAGACTATAACACCGGGGAGCTGTTTTTT. The encoded protein is CASSQDYNTGELFF. Using reference TRBV14 and TRBJ2-2 for the parts outside the CDR3, the full variable domain is EAGVTQFPSHSVIEKGQTVTLRCDPISGHDNLYWYRRVMGKEIKFLLHFVKESKQDESGMPNNRFLAERTGGTYSTLKVQPAELEDSGVYFCASSQDYNTGELFFGEGSRLTVL.

The rearrangement joins TRBV11-2 to TRBJ2-3; 9 bases are shared with TRBD2. This CDR3 has 17 amino acids. V trimming: 1 base; J trimming: 0 bases; junction bases outside the gene matches: 5. From germline, CDR1 is SGHAT and CDR2 FQNNGV. This CDR3 is CASSLGAAGGSTDTQYF. The CDR3 DNA follows: TGTGCCAGCAGCTTAGGGGCAGCGGGAGGCAGCACAGATACGCAGTATTTT.

The chain employs TRBV7-2 and TRBJ1-1; weak D call: TRBD1 (5 bases). The CDR3 sequence is 14 residues long. The germline V gene encodes CDR1 SGHTA and CDR2 FQGNSA. Trimming took off 5 bases at V and 1 base at J, with 11 bases between the two ends. The CDR3, as DNA: TGTGCCAGCAGCCCCTGGGGCGGGAACACTGAAGCTTTCTTT. Protein sequence: CASSPWGGNTEAFF.

The chain uses TRBV9 and TRBJ2-5, with 10 bases aligning to TRBD2. The J segment lost 5 bases and the V segment lost 4 bases, leaving 2 bases of the junction unmatched. CDR3 length equals 13 residues. The germline V gene has CDR1 SGDLS and CDR2 YYNGEE. The CDR3 nucleotides read TGTGCCAGCAGCAAGACTAGCGGGGAGACCCAGTACTTC. This encodes CASSKTSGETQYF.

The chain has TRBV5-5 and TRBJ1-5; tentatively, D is TRBD1 (6 bases). V shed 3 bases and J shed 7 bases, with 14 bases lying between them. The CDR3 loop spans 14 amino acids. Germline CDR1 is SGHKS and CDR2 is YYEKEE (reference sequence). CDR3 in DNA: TGTGCCAGCAGCTGGGTGGCAGGGGAACAGCCCCAGCATTTT. This gives the protein CASSWVAGEQPQHF. Complete variable domain (other parts from reference TRBV5-5 and TRBJ1-5): DAGVTQSPTHLIKTRGQQVTLRCSPISGHKSVSWYQQVLGQGPQFIFQYYEKEERGRGNFPDRFSARQFPNYSSELNVNALLLGDSALYLCASSWVAGEQPQHFGDGTRLSIL.

The rearrangement links TRBV3-1 (or the pseudogene TRBV3-2) to TRBJ2-7; possible D gene TRBD2, 5 bases. This CDR3 contains 15 residues. CDR1 and CDR2 (germline): LGHDT, YNNKEL (reference sequence). Between the trimmed V and J ends, which lost 0 bases and 7 bases, there was a span of 16 bases. CDR3 coding DNA: TGTGCCAGCAGCCAAGATCAGGACTCGTTTGGGGAGCAGTACTTC. It yields the protein CASSQDQDSFGEQYF.

The J gene is TRBJ1-2, the V gene TRBV6-5; 9 bases fit TRBD1. The trim removed 5 bases at V and 4 bases at J, leaving 8 bases unmatched. CDR1 MNHEY and CDR2 SVGAGI come from the germline V gene. This CDR3 contains 15 residues. The CDR3 reads CASSRGGTGSYGYTF. The DNA of the CDR3 is TGTGCCAGCAGTAGGGGGGGGACAGGGTCCTATGGCTACACCTTC.

The V gene is TRBV7-2, the J gene TRBJ2-3; D is perhaps TRBD2 (6 bases). The length of the CDR3 is 15 residues. The germline gives CDR1 SGHTA, CDR2 FQGNSA. V shed 3 bases and J shed 3 bases, with 13 bases lying between them. The CDR3 reads CASSFLAVATDTQYF. The CDR3, as DNA: TGTGCCAGCAGCTTTTTAGCGGTCGCGACAGATACGCAGTATTTT.

The rearrangement joins TRBV30 to TRBJ1-2; TRBD1 matches 9 bases. There are 13 residues in the CDR3. J gave up 6 bases and V 5 bases, and 7 bases lay outside the gene matches. Germline V lookup: CDR1 GTSNPN, CDR2 SVGIG (reference sequence). The CDR3 DNA follows: TGTGCCTGGGGATCCGGGACAGGGAATGGCTACACCTTC. Its translation: CAWGSGTGNGYTF.

The chain couples TRBV10-3 to TRBJ1-1; D is perhaps TRBD1 (6 bases). V was trimmed by 4 bases and J by 1 base, leaving 22 bases between them. Looked up from germline, CDR1 is ENHRY and CDR2 is SYGVKD. The CDR3 is 18 amino acids. Here the CDR3 reads CAISARSGGGLTNTEAFF. The DNA for the CDR3 is TGTGCCATCAGTGCAAGATCGGGCGGGGGGCTTACGAACACTGAAGCTTTCTTT.

This sequence joins TRBV7-9 and TRBJ1-2; TRBD1 agrees at 9 bases. After removal of 1 base from V and 6 bases from J, the junction contained 9 bases not matched to a gene. CDR1 and CDR2 from the germline V gene are SEHNR and FQNEAQ (reference sequence). The CDR3 is made up of 16 amino acids. The CDR3 sequence is CASSLGDREGGDGYTF. In DNA form, the CDR3 reads TGTGCCAGCAGCTTAGGGGACAGGGAAGGAGGCGATGGCTACACCTTC.

The DNA of the CDR3 is TGTGCCTGGAGTTTCGCGGGAGTCCCCTACAATGAGCAGTTCTTC. Encoded protein: CAWSFAGVPYNEQFF. The chain recombines TRBV30 with TRBJ2-1, with 7 bases identical to TRBD2. V lost 2 bases, J lost 2 bases, and 6 bases stayed unmatched. The CDR3 has 15 amino acids. CDR1 and CDR2 from the germline V gene are GTSNPN and SVGIG (reference sequence).

J is TRBJ2-1 and V is TRBV10-3, with D maybe TRBD2 (5 bases). The length of the CDR3 is 12 residues. Germline loops: CDR1 ENHRY, CDR2 SYGVKD. The V end lost 6 bases, the J end lost 12 bases, and 15 bases lay between the germline ends. The CDR3 sequence: CAISGNDPSQFF. The CDR3 coding sequence is TGTGCCATCAGCGGGAACGATCCCTCGCAGTTCTTC.

The chain uses TRBV6-2 or TRBV6-3 and TRBJ2-3, with TRBD2 matching 12 bases. The CDR3 extends over 19 amino acids. Germline loops: CDR1 MNHEY, CDR2 SVGEGT. V gave up 5 bases and J gave up 2 bases; unmatched junction bases: 14. CDR3 sequence: CASSDAGTSGFPNTDTQYF. In DNA form, the CDR3 reads TGTGCCAGCAGTGATGCCGGGACTAGCGGGTTCCCGAACACAGATACGCAGTATTTT.

The chain recombines TRBV27 with TRBJ2-3, with D possibly TRBD2 on 5 matching bases. V dropped 6 bases and J dropped 2 bases, with 9 bases sitting between them. The CDR3 contains 13 residues. Looked up from germline, CDR1 is MNHEY and CDR2 is SMNVEV (reference sequence). The CDR3 nucleotides read TGTGCCAGCAGGGGGAGATTCACAGATACGCAGTATTTT. It yields the protein CASRGRFTDTQYF.

V is TRBV4-1 and J is TRBJ1-1; no definite D call. Germline V CDR1 and CDR2: MGHRA, YSYEKL. This CDR3 contains 15 residues. Trimming removed 0 bases at V and 1 base at J, with 9 bases between. The CDR3 sequence is CASSQDLFRNTEAFF. CDR3 sequence (DNA): TGCGCCAGCAGCCAAGATCTGTTTAGGAACACTGAAGCTTTCTTT.

This rearrangement joins TRBV2 to TRBJ2-7, with TRBD2 matching over 10 bases. Germline-derived CDR1 and CDR2 are SNHLY and FYNNEI. J gave up 3 bases and V 10 bases, and 3 bases lay outside the gene matches. This CDR3 region has 12 residues. Here the CDR3 reads CAISSGSYEQYF. The CDR3 DNA follows: TGTGCCATCTCTAGCGGGAGCTACGAGCAGTACTTC.

The chain uses TRBV19 and TRBJ1-1, with D possibly being TRBD1 (6 bases). The CDR3 is 15 amino acids. V was trimmed by 7 bases and J by 4 bases, leaving 19 bases between them. Per the germline V gene, CDR1 is LNHDA and CDR2 is SQIVND (reference sequence). CDR3 residues: CASTSTGGGGTEAFF. The DNA for the CDR3 is TGTGCCAGTACCTCTACTGGAGGGGGGGGCACTGAAGCTTTCTTT.

The chain recombines TRBV5-1 with TRBJ2-1, with TRBD2 as a possible D gene (5 bases). The CDR3 contains 16 residues. V gave up 0 bases and J gave up 3 bases, with 13 bases separating them. The germline CDR1 and CDR2 sequences are SGHRS and YFSETQ. CDR3: CASSLGLPAGYNEQFF. In nucleotides, the CDR3 is TGCGCCAGCAGCTTGGGTCTTCCCGCGGGCTACAATGAGCAGTTCTTC.

The V call is TRBV7-2, the J call TRBJ1-3; D uncertain. CDR1 and CDR2 (germline): SGHTA, FQGNSA. The CDR3 is made up of 16 amino acids. V was cut by 6 bases and J by 4 bases, with 19 bases left in between. CDR3 loop: CASSLNRERWGNTIYF. As DNA, the CDR3 is TGTGCCAGCAGTCTGAATCGGGAGAGGTGGGGAAACACCATATATTTT.

The table lists this clone with a few counts. The chain carries TRBV7-9 and TRBJ2-3; D remains unclear. The CDR3 has 11 amino acids. V lost 2 bases, J lost 5 bases, and 2 bases lay in between. Germline assignment: CDR1 SEHNR and CDR2 FQNEAQ (reference sequence). Here the CDR3 DNA reads TGTGCCAGCAGCTTACGAGATACGCAGTATTTT. This encodes CASSLRDTQYF.

This chain connects TRBV30 to TRBJ2-1; unclear D gene. CDR1 and CDR2 (germline): GTSNPN, SVGIG (reference sequence). The CDR3 length is 13 residues. Trimming left V 0 bases short and J 2 bases short, with 5 bases between. CDR3 loop: CAWSVLPYNEQFF. The CDR3 DNA reads as TGTGCCTGGAGTGTACTTCCCTACAATGAGCAGTTCTTC.